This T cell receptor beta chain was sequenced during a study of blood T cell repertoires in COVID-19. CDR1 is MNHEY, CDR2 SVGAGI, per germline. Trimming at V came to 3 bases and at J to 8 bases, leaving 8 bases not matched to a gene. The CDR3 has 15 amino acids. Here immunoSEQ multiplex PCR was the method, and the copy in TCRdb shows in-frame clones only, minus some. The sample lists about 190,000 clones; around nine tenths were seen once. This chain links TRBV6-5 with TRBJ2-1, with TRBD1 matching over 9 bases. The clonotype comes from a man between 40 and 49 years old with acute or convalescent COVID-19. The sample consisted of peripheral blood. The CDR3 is CASSYGTGRLYEQFF. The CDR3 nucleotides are TGTGCCAGCAGTTATGGGACAGGGCGTTTGTATGAGCAGTTCTTC.